Each of the 11 T cell receptor beta chains below was sequenced from the same sample in a study of Tregs in tolerant kidney transplant recipients (dated by TCRdb to the late 2010s). This sample's time point label indicates: blood sample drawn before combined kidney and bone marrow transplant. Libraries were constructed by the immunoSEQ multiplex PCR assay. The table comes from immuneACCESS by way of TCRdb, which keeps in-frame sequences with V and J called. Part of the clones is missing from these tables; in studies checked, under half for an unresolved V gene and the rest for unknown reasons. The sample has under 80,000 clones on record, 80% to 90% of them singletons. The ten largest clones represent 2.1% of the sample. The material was Tregs from blood, obtained before the transplant. The receptors stem from a human donor who received a combined kidney and bone marrow transplant.

The chain recombines TRBV7-9 with TRBJ2-2, with D possibly matching TRBD1 (5 bases). The CDR3 contains 16 residues. V gave up 5 bases and J gave up 10 bases, with 23 bases separating them. The germline V gene encodes CDR1 SEHNR and CDR2 FQNEAQ (reference sequence). CDR3 nucleotides: TGTGCCAGCAGCCTAGGGGCCTTCAGGGCATTGGTGGAGCTGTTTTTT. It translates to CASSLGAFRALVELFF.

This clone was picked up one time. V and J are TRBV10-3 and TRBJ2-1, with TRBD2 identical over 7 bases. The ends lost 10 bases at V and 7 bases at J; junction bases unmatched: 13. Germline assignment: CDR1 ENHRY and CDR2 SYGVKD. The CDR3 length is 14 residues. As DNA, the CDR3 is TGTGCCACCCTAGCCCAGGGAGCGGGGAATGAGCAGTTCTTC. The encoded protein is CATLAQGAGNEQFF.

The chain has TRBV7-2 and TRBJ1-1; D unclear. Trimming stripped 2 bases from V and 0 bases from J, with 4 bases between. Per germline, CDR1 SGHTA and CDR2 FQGNSA. This CDR3 has 13 residues. CDR3 bases: TGTGCCAGCAGCTTACAGGTGAACACTGAAGCTTTCTTT. Translating it yields CASSLQVNTEAFF.

The chain links TRBV27 to TRBJ2-1; D unclear. The CDR3 is 13 residues long. V dropped 4 bases and J dropped 8 bases, with 12 bases sitting between them. Germline V gene sequence: CDR1 MNHEY, CDR2 SMNVEV (reference sequence). CDR3 DNA: TGTGCCAGCAGTTCTCGGAATAGGGATGAGCAGTTCTTC. Translated: CASSSRNRDEQFF.

The J gene is TRBJ2-5, the V gene TRBV28, with 7 bases identical to TRBD2. The closer fit of TRBJ2-7 to the DNA end suggests the J call may be wrong. CDR3 size: 14 residues. Germline CDR1 and CDR2: MDHEN and SYDVKM. CDR3 sequence: CASSLAGAVDEQYF. CDR3 sequence (DNA): TGTGCCAGCAGTTTGGCGGGAGCCGTCGACGAGCAGTACTTC.

As for this clone: At the DNA level, this CDR3 is encoded by other sequences in the same sample as well. The gene calls are TRBV4-1 and TRBJ2-2; the D gene could be TRBD1 or TRBD2 (5 bases each). The germline V gene encodes CDR1 MGHRA and CDR2 YSYEKL. CDR3 size: 15 residues. V lost 1 base to trimming and J lost 6 bases, with 12 bases between them. CDR3 protein: CASSQVGGWAGELFF. CDR3 nucleotides: TGCGCCAGCAGCCAAGTTGGGGGTTGGGCCGGGGAGCTGTTTTTT.

V and J are TRBV7-8 and TRBJ1-5; the match to TRBD1 covers 11 bases. The germline gives CDR1 SGHVS, CDR2 FQNEAQ. The CDR3 has 16 amino acids. The V gene end was trimmed by 5 bases and the J gene end by 7 bases; junction bases not matched to a gene: 10. The CDR3: CASSPQDRGLGQPQHF. CDR3 DNA: TGTGCCAGCAGCCCCCAGGACAGGGGGCTAGGACAGCCCCAGCATTTT.

The chain combines TRBV19 with TRBJ1-2, with D maybe TRBD1 (5 bases). CDR3 length: 13 amino acids. The germline V gene has CDR1 LNHDA and CDR2 SQIVND (reference sequence). The germline V and J ends were trimmed by 5 bases and 4 bases, with 11 bases remaining between them. Here the CDR3 reads CASSVQDSYGYTF. In DNA, the CDR3 is TGTGCCAGTAGTGTACAGGATTCCTATGGCTACACCTTC.

This chain joins TRBV5-1 and TRBJ2-3; TRBD1 matches at 9 bases. Losses at the gene ends were 4 bases for V and 1 base for J; bases not matched to a gene: 4. Germline V lookup: CDR1 SGHRS, CDR2 YFSETQ. The CDR3 is made up of 15 amino acids. The CDR3 bases are TGCGCCAGCAGCCCTGGGGACAGGGGCACAGATACGCAGTATTTT. Its translation: CASSPGDRGTDTQYF.

The chain uses TRBV15 and TRBJ2-5; TRBD2 aligns across 8 bases. The DNA end is a closer match to TRBJ2-7, so the J assignment may be wrong. Germline assignment: CDR1 LNHNV and CDR2 YYDKDF (reference sequence). CDR3 length: 16 residues. The CDR3 nucleotides are TGTGCCACCAGCAGAGATCGGGGCGGGGGGACCCACGAGCAGTACTTC. This encodes CATSRDRGGGTHEQYF.

The gene calls are TRBV19 and TRBJ2-3; D remains ambiguous. This CDR3 comprises 14 residues. Germline-derived CDR1 and CDR2 are LNHDA and SQIVND (reference sequence). The V end was cut by 2 bases, the J end by 8 bases, with 14 bases between. The CDR3 bases are TGTGCCAGTAGTATAATGTTCCCCCCAGGTACGCAGTATTTT. Its translation: CASSIMFPPGTQYF.